This T cell receptor (beta chain) was sequenced during a study of STAT3 mutations in large granular lymphocyte leukemia. Study-level results: In T-cell large granular lymphocyte leukemia, about half of patients showed multiple immunodominant subclonotypes.

V lost 0 bases and J 2 bases, leaving 6 bases between the germline ends. Germline loops: CDR1 SGHRS, CDR2 YFSETQ. This CDR3 is 14 amino acids long. TCRbeta libraries averaged about 40,773 productive templates per sample. Produced via immunoSEQ multiplex PCR; TCRdb's table is partial and in-frame only. Here the sample spans around 5,400 clones, about 50% being singletons. For this clone: Antigen: not known.

The receptor was derived from a woman aged 70 to 79 with T-cell large granular lymphocyte leukemia. Some clones in this sample may be carry-over from other donors' samples. This chain links TRBV5-1 with TRBJ2-1; no clear D. Material for sequencing was peripheral blood mononuclear cells. In DNA form, the CDR3 reads TGCGCCAGCAGCTTGGGACTGACCTACAATGAGCAGTTCTTC. Translation: CASSLGLTYNEQFF.